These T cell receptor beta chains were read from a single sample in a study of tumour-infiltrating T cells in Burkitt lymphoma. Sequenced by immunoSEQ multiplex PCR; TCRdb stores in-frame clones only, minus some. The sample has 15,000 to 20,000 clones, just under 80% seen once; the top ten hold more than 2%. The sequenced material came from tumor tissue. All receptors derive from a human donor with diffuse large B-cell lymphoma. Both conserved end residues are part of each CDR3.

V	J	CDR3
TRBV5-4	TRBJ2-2	CASSRDNSGLVAGELFF
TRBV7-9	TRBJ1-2	CASSLDTYGYTF
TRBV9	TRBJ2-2	CASSFPREATNTGELFF
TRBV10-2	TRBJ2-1	CATTGLAGGPLVDEQFF
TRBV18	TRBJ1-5	CASSPDGFSNQPQHF
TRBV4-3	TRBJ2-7	CASSQAREDEQYF
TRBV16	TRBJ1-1	CASSHSTGGPEAFF
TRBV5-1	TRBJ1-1	CASSFTGGENTEAFF
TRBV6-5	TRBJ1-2	CASSSLGEKDYGYTF
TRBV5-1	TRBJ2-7	CASSLAFGDEQYF
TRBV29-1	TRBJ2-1	CSVEVVGNEQFF
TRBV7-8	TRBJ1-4	CASSLAPRNEKLFF
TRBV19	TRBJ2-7	CASSIETGGAYEQYF
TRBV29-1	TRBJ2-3	CSVGGQGTGTDTQYF
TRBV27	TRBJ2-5	CASSLSLLETQYF
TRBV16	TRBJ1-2	CASSQPDRGQNGYTF
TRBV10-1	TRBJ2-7	CASSSGTAIGQYF
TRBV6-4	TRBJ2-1	CASSTRGAGDNEQFF
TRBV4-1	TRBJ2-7	CASSQKASAYEQYF
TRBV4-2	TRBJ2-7	CASSPSTGGGEQYF
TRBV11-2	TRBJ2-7	CASSLQGAGEQYF
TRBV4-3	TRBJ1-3	CASSQDDSSGNTIYF
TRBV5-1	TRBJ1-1	CASSDGSGGLNTEAFF
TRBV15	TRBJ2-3	CATSREGALDTQYF
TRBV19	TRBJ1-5	CASRAGNSNQPQHF
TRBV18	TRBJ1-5	CASSPEGGNQPQHF
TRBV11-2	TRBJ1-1	CASSLNEGGTEAFF
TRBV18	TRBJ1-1	CASSQGPDTEAFF
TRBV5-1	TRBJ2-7	CASSPNRDRASYEQYF
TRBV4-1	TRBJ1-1	CASSQDGGLGEAFF
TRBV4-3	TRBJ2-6	CASSQDSLGPESGANVLTF
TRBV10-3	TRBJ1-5	CAISEDQGIGQPQHF
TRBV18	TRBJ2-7	CASSMSGLGVVEQYF
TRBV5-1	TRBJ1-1	CASSPAGGAGDTEAFF
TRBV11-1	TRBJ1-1	CASSLLGNTEAFF
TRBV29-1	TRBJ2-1	CSVNTEGTSWNEQFF
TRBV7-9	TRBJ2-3	CASSLRKSGDTQYF
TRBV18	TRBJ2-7	CASSRDTAYEQYF
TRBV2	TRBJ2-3	CASKRETSTDTQYF
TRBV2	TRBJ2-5	CATIRLAGVGETQYF
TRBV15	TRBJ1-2	CATSRKTGAHLGYTF
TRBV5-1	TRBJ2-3	CASSLEDTQYF
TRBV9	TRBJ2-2	CASSPQPTGELFF
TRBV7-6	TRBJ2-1	CASSSRTVLNEQFF
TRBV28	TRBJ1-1	CASSPPGSNTEAFF
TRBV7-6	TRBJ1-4	CASSLVGATNEKLFF
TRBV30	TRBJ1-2	CAKAGARDYGYIF
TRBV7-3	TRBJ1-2	CASSLFGGTGGYTF
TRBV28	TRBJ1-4	CASNWGSVDEKLFF
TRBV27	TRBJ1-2	CASRRDLEYGYTF
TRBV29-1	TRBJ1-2	CSASTGDIYGYTF
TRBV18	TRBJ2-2	CASSPAKQGPGELFF
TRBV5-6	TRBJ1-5	CASSLEDGSWPQHF
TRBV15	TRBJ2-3	CATREEGPDTQYF
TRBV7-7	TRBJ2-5	CASSRRDGTQYF
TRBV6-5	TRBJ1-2	CASSYTVGQGPYGYTF
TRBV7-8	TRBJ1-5	CASSLAADQPQHF